The 22 T cell receptor beta chains in this list originate from one sample, sequenced in a study of T cells in Graves' hyperthyroidism and ophthalmopathy. The investigators amplified TCR beta CDR3 regions from RNA transcripts. HTBI primers were used for first-round RT-PCR of the TCR CDR3. TCRdb reanalysed the multiplex PCR reads using MiXCR and keeps one entry per CDR3 protein. The sample consists of hundreds of thousands of distinct CDR3 sequences, 14% to 15% of them appearing once. Sequencing was done on a sample of blood. These receptors were taken from a middle-aged woman with Graves' ophthalmopathy.

V usage is TRBV20-1 and J usage is TRBJ1-1, with D unresolved. The V end lost 6 bases, the J end lost 0 bases, and 14 bases lay between the germline ends. The CDR3 has 14 amino acids. CDR1 is DFQATT, CDR2 SNEGSKA, per germline (reference sequence). CDR3 sequence: CSANINTMNTEAFF. CDR3 sequence (DNA): TGCAGTGCCAATATCAATACAATGAACACTGAAGCTTTCTTT.

Many counts were recorded for this clonotype. This chain connects TRBV6-2 or TRBV6-3 to TRBJ2-2; D gene uncertain. The CDR3 extends over 12 amino acids. Germline V lookup: CDR1 MNHEY, CDR2 SVGEGT. V lost 4 bases and J 6 bases, leaving 6 bases between the germline ends. The CDR3 region is CASSFNAGELFF. CDR3 coding DNA: TGTGCCAGCAGTTTCAACGCCGGGGAGCTGTTTTTT.

This clonotype occurred many times. This sequence joins TRBV20-1 and TRBJ2-7; 7 bases are shared with TRBD1. Germline V gene data show CDR1 as DFQATT and CDR2 as SNEGSKA (reference sequence). After removal of 5 bases from V and 3 bases from J, the junction contained 13 bases not matched to a gene. CDR3 size: 15 residues. CDR3 protein: CSAGRTGGYYYEQYF. The CDR3 nucleotides are TGCAGTGCTGGGCGGACAGGTGGCTACTACTACGAGCAGTACTTC.

Ten or more counts support this clonotype. CDR3 loop: CASSYFGQDPTNEQFF. CDR3 nucleotide sequence: TGTGCCAGCAGTTACTTTGGACAGGACCCAACCAATGAGCAGTTCTTC. The chain couples TRBV6-5 to TRBJ2-1; 7 nucleotides align to TRBD1. The V segment lost 1 base and the J segment 6 bases; nucleotides outside the gene matches: 9. In germline, CDR1 is MNHEY, CDR2 SVGAGI. The CDR3 spans 16 residues.

This clonotype was detected ten times or more. The chain recombines TRBV29-1 with TRBJ2-7; 10 bases are a match to TRBD2. Per germline, CDR1 SQVTM and CDR2 ANQGSEA. After removal of 4 bases from V and 3 bases from J, the junction contained 6 bases not matched to a gene. The CDR3 runs 14 residues. CDR3: CSVADPSGGYEQYF. The CDR3 DNA follows: TGCAGCGTTGCCGACCCTAGCGGGGGCTACGAGCAGTACTTC.

This clonotype occurred many times. The V call is TRBV7-2, the J call TRBJ1-1; D uncertain. The ends were cut back, 2 bases at V and 1 base at J, with 11 bases in the middle. The V gene's germline CDR1 is SGHTA and CDR2 FQGNSA. The CDR3 totals 15 residues. The CDR3 DNA follows: TGTGCCAGCAGCTTAACAGTCTCAGGGAACACTGAAGCTTTCTTT. This translates into CASSLTVSGNTEAFF.

J is TRBJ2-2 and V is TRBV4-2; TRBD2 aligns across 7 bases. Germline V gene data show CDR1 as LGHNA and CDR2 as YNFKEQ. V was clipped by 1 base and J by 7 bases; unmatched bases: 9. The CDR3 contains 16 residues. The CDR3 region has the DNA TGTGCCAGCAGCCAAGCGGAGGGAGGGGCGAACGGGGAGCTGTTTTTT. Translated: CASSQAEGGANGELFF.

The chain carries TRBV7-2 and TRBJ1-2; 9 bases are a match to TRBD1. The CDR3 covers 14 residues. The germline CDR1 and CDR2 sequences are SGHTA and FQGNSA. The trim removed 6 bases at V and 3 bases at J, leaving 5 bases unmatched. The DNA of the CDR3 is TGTGCCAGCAGTGGCGACAGGGGGTACTATGGCTACACCTTC. The encoded protein is CASSGDRGYYGYTF.

This clonotype was detected many times. V and J are TRBV18 and TRBJ1-1; possibly TRBD1 for D (5 bases). Trimming cost V 3 bases and J 3 bases, with 17 bases left between them. The CDR3 runs to 16 residues. The germline gives CDR1 KGHSH, CDR2 LQKENI. CDR3 sequence: CASSPSYGRVDTEAFF. In DNA, the CDR3 is TGTGCCAGCTCACCCTCTTACGGCAGGGTCGACACTGAAGCTTTCTTT.

About this clonotype: An end of the junction does not agree with germline; a read error may underlie this. V gene TRBV10-3 combines with J gene TRBJ2-7, with TRBD2 matching 13 bases. Germline values: CDR1 ENHRY, CDR2 SYGVKD. The CDR3 runs to 15 residues. CDR3 bases: TGTGCCAGCAGTGATCGACTAGCGGGAGGCTACGAGCAGTACTTC. Translated, it gives CASSDRLAGGYEQYF.

This clonotype was seen more than once but under ten times. CDR3 nucleotide sequence: TGTGCCTGGCAGACAGGGGGGGGACAGGGACGGGCTTTCTTT. The encoded protein is CAWQTGGGQGRAFF. The V gene is TRBV30, the J gene TRBJ1-1; 9 bases match TRBD1. J was trimmed by 11 bases and V by 5 bases; bases with no gene match: 15. The germline CDR1 and CDR2 sequences are GTSNPN and SVGIG (reference sequence). CDR3 length: 14 amino acids.

The table lists this clonotype with many counts. The CDR3, as DNA: TGTGCCAGCAAATCCCTCATGGCGGATCCCTACGAGCAGTACTTC. Its protein is CASKSLMADPYEQYF. The chain uses TRBV28 and TRBJ2-7; no reliable D call. The V and J ends lost 7 bases and 2 bases respectively, with 18 bases between them. The CDR3 has 15 amino acids. Per germline, CDR1 MDHEN and CDR2 SYDVKM.

Only a few counts were recorded for this clonotype. The DNA of the CDR3 is TGTGCCAGCAGTTTAAACGCCTTGAACACTGAAGCTTTCTTT. It is translated as CASSLNALNTEAFF. The chain is built from TRBV27 and TRBJ1-1; D uncertain. Germline V gene data show CDR1 as MNHEY and CDR2 as SMNVEV (reference sequence). The CDR3 spans 14 residues. V gave up 2 bases and J gave up 0 bases, with 7 bases separating them.

This clonotype was recorded many times. The chain links TRBV9 to TRBJ2-7; no definite D call. The CDR3 has 15 amino acids. Per the germline V gene, CDR1 is SGDLS and CDR2 is YYNGEE. Trimming stripped 2 bases from V and 2 bases from J, with 14 bases between. The CDR3 is CASSVDTTSTYEQYF. In nucleotides, the CDR3 is TGTGCCAGCAGCGTCGATACGACAAGCACCTACGAGCAGTACTTC.

This clonotype was counted ten times or more. V gene TRBV5-5 combines with J gene TRBJ1-2, with D unresolved. The CDR3 is 13 amino acids. V was cut by 3 bases and J by 6 bases, with 12 bases left in between. In germline, CDR1 is SGHKS, CDR2 YYEKEE (reference sequence). CDR3: CASSWRDFDGYTF. DNA for the CDR3: TGTGCCAGCAGCTGGAGGGATTTCGATGGCTACACCTTC.

This clonotype was observed at least ten times. The DNA is left out, because the CDR3 cannot be placed on it with certainty; the CDR3 is given as TCRdb lists it. This chain joins TRBV6-1 and TRBJ2-7. CDR1 and CDR2 (germline): MNHNS, SASEGT. A total of 11 residues make up the CDR3, ends included. CDR3 amino acids: CASSQYFEQYF.

At least ten counts were recorded for this clonotype. The chain recombines TRBV12-3 or TRBV12-4 with TRBJ2-7; D possibly corresponds to TRBD1 (5 bases). This CDR3 has 14 amino acids. V shed 6 bases and J shed 4 bases, with 16 bases lying between them. The CDR3 DNA reads TGTGCCAGCAGCGGAGACAGTTATAGATACGAGCAGTACTTC. It is translated as CASSGDSYRYEQYF.

This clonotype showed up many times. J is TRBJ2-7 and V is TRBV25-1; D remains ambiguous. Germline CDR1 and CDR2: MGHDK and SYGVNS. The germline V and J ends were trimmed by 6 bases and 1 base, with 7 bases remaining between them. This CDR3 spans 12 amino acids. CDR3 loop: CASRKSSYEQYF. CDR3 sequence (DNA): TGTGCCAGCAGGAAATCGTCCTACGAGCAGTACTTC.

This clonotype was counted many times. The V gene is TRBV11-3, the J gene TRBJ2-7, with D unclear. Germline lookup yields CDR1 SGHNT and CDR2 YENEEA. V was clipped by 7 bases and J by 0 bases, with 13 bases between them. This CDR3 comprises 14 residues. Here the CDR3 reads CASKQTTFSYEQYF. The CDR3 coding sequence is TGTGCCAGCAAACAAACGACGTTCTCCTACGAGCAGTACTTC.

This clonotype was observed a handful of times. The chain employs TRBV5-1 and TRBJ1-1, with D tentatively TRBD1 (6 bases). This CDR3 has 14 amino acids. With 0 bases removed from V and 3 bases from J, the gap between germline ends came to 9 bases. CDR1 and CDR2 (germline): SGHRS, YFSETQ. The CDR3 DNA sequence: TGCGCCAGCAGCTTGGGGGGGCAGGACACTGAAGCTTTCTTT. This codes for CASSLGGQDTEAFF. The full variable domain, in which reference TRBV5-1 and TRBJ1-1 provide the parts outside the CDR3, is KAGVTQTPRYLIKTRGQQVTLSCSPISGHRSVSWYQQTPGQGLQFLFEYFSETQRNKGNFPGRFSGRQFSNSRSEMNVSTLELGDSALYLCASSLGGQDTEAFFGQGTRLTVV.

The table lists this clonotype with many counts. The chain recombines TRBV28 with TRBJ2-7; tentatively, D is TRBD1 or TRBD2 (5 bases each). Germline V lookup: CDR1 MDHEN, CDR2 SYDVKM. This CDR3 contains 13 residues. V was clipped by 5 bases and J by 6 bases, with 14 bases between them. In DNA form, the CDR3 reads TGTGCCAGCAGTGTTCTGGGGGACCCCGAGCAGTACTTC. Protein: CASSVLGDPEQYF.

This clonotype was recorded many times. The chain uses TRBV24-1 and TRBJ2-2; perhaps TRBD1 as D (8 bases). Germline V gives CDR1 KGHDR, CDR2 SFDVKD. The CDR3 runs 12 residues. The V end was cut by 11 bases, the J end by 6 bases, with 12 bases between. The CDR3 DNA follows: TGTGCCAGCGGGGGACAGGCCGGGGAGCTGTTTTTT. Translated: CASGGQAGELFF.